This T cell receptor (beta chain) was identified in a study of regulatory T cells in long-lasting Graves disease. In this sample, this clonotype turned up a few times. This CDR3 spans 17 amino acids. J was trimmed by 3 bases and V by 6 bases; bases with no gene match: 10. Germline CDR1 is MNHNS and CDR2 is SASEGT. Described time point: newly diagnosed GD, antithyroid drugs for less than 3 months. PBMCs provided the RNA from which the TCR library was made. Construction of TCR beta libraries relied on iRepertoire HTBI primers and on Arm-PCR targeting CDR3 regions. TCRdb used MiXCR to reprocess the multiplex PCR reads, holding one entry per CDR3 protein. The sample includes hundreds of thousands of distinct CDR3 sequences, about 15% of them seen just once. This sample also belongs to another study, concerning T cells in Graves' hyperthyroidism and ophthalmopathy.

This receptor was taken from a man aged 18 to 29 with Graves disease. The chain has TRBV6-1 and TRBJ2-2, with 10 bases aligning to TRBD2. The sample here was peripheral blood mononuclear cells (PBMCs), taken at new diagnosis, from a patient treated with antithyroid drugs. This CDR3 reads CASRRLETSGYTGELFF. The CDR3, as DNA: TGTGCCAGCAGACGACTGGAGACTAGCGGGTACACCGGGGAGCTGTTTTTT.